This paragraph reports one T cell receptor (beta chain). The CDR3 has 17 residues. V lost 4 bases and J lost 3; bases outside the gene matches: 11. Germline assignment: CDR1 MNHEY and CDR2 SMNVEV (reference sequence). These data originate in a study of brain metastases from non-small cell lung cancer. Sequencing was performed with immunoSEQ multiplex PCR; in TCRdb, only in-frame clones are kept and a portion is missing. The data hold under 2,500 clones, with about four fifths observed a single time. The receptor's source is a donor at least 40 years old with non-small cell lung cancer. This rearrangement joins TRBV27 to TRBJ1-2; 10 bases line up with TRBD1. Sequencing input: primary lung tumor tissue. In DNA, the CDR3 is TGTGCCAGCAGTTCCCGACAGGGGGCGCCGGTCGACTATGGCTACACCTTC. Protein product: CASSSRQGAPVDYGYTF.